This TCR beta chain stems from a study of blood T cell repertoires in COVID-19. In the study overall: PBMCs, B-cell-depleted T cells, or T cells provided the cDNA or gDNA that made up the material.

Authors' processing steps: Reference gene primer amplification yielded estimated nucleated cell counts. The assay was immunoSEQ multiplex PCR, and TCRdb's table has in-frame clones only and misses some. V, J and clone size reflect that table, while D and trimming were determined from the DNA. There are 75,000 to 95,000 clones in the sample; under 90% occur only once, and 2% to 3% lies in the top ten. CDR1 and CDR2 from the germline V gene are LGHDT and YNNKEL (reference sequence). V gave up 4 bases and J gave up 1 base; unmatched junction bases: 8. This CDR3 has 16 amino acids. The gene calls are TRBV3-1 (or the pseudogene TRBV3-2) and TRBJ1-2; the match to TRBD1 covers 8 bases. Material: peripheral blood. This TCR derives from a human donor in a cohort sampled during active COVID-19. The chain's CDR3 is CASSRRTGQHNYGYTF. The CDR3 DNA reads TGTGCCAGCAGCCGTCGGACAGGGCAGCATAACTATGGCTACACCTTC.